This T cell receptor beta chain was sequenced for a study of beta chain features in type 1 diabetes. Concerning this clone itself: Its cognate antigen is unknown.

J was trimmed by 2 bases and V by 6 bases; bases with no gene match: 7. The CDR3 covers 15 residues. The germline CDR1 and CDR2 sequences are LNHDA and SQIVND (reference sequence). Reverse transcription of all isolated RNA meant that expressed TCRB transcripts were sequenced. TCRdb's table, derived via immunoSEQ multiplex PCR, lists solely in-frame clones and lacks some. There are about 140,000 clones in the sample; roughly 7.2% occur only once, and 1.3% to 1.5% lies in the top ten. Study-wide results and caveats: Cells carrying high TCR expression could end up over-represented when cDNA is sequenced.

This receptor was obtained from a woman between 25 and 40 years old in good health. V is TRBV19 and J is TRBJ2-7; TRBD2 matches at 10 bases. Sequenced: central memory CD4+ T cells from blood. The CDR3, as DNA: TGTGCCAGTAGCGAGCGGGAGGGCCCGACCTACGAGCAGTACTTC. This codes for CASSEREGPTYEQYF.